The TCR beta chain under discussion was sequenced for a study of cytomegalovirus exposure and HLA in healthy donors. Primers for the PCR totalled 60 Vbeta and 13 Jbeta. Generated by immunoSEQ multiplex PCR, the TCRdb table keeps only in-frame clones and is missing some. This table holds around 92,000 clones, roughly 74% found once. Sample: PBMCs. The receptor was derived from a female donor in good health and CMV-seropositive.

This chain's CDR3 is CATSREGQGARGTYEQYF. CDR3 sequence (DNA): TGTGCCACCAGCAGAGAGGGACAGGGGGCGCGTGGAACCTACGAGCAGTACTTC. The chain employs TRBV15 and TRBJ2-7, with TRBD1 identical over 12 bases. V shed 0 bases, J shed 2 bases, and the junction held 8 bases outside the gene matches. The CDR3 spans 18 residues. CDR1 and CDR2 (germline): LNHNV, YYDKDF (reference sequence).